These 20 T cell receptor beta chains came from one sample sequenced in a study of shared clonotypes between healthy human individuals. Naivety among CD8 cells was defined by CD45RO negativity and positive CCR7 selection, thereby excluding terminally differentiated effector memory CD45RA+ cells. Clones were read by immunoSEQ multiplex PCR, and TCRdb kept only the in-frame ones, dropping some. The data show about 2.1 million clones, 93% seen once. Sequenced input: naive CD8+ T cells from PBMCs. The source is a man aged 18-30 years in good health. Some clones in this sample may be carry-over from other donors' samples.

V and J are TRBV28 and TRBJ2-5, with TRBD1 as a possible D gene (5 bases). V lost 5 bases to trimming and J lost 2 bases, with 15 bases between them. The CDR3 consists of 15 residues. Germline CDR1 MDHEN, CDR2 SYDVKM. The CDR3 DNA is TGTGCCAGCAGTCGAGCTGGGGCCCAGCAAGAGACCCAGTACTTC. Its translation is CASSRAGAQQETQYF. Together with reference TRBV28 and TRBJ2-5, the CDR3 gives the full variable domain: DVKVTQSSRYLVKRTGEKVFLECVQDMDHENMFWYRQDPGLGLRLIYFSYDVKMKEKGDIPEGYSVSREKKERFSLILESASTNQTSMYLCASSRAGAQQETQYFGPGTRLLVL.

This chain joins TRBV9 and TRBJ2-1; 8 bases align to TRBD2. V trimming: 3 bases; J trimming: 8 bases; junction bases outside the gene matches: 19. CDR3 size: 18 residues. In germline, CDR1 is SGDLS, CDR2 YYNGEE. In DNA, the CDR3 is TGTGCCAGCAGCGGAGCCGGGGAGCGGGAGACACCTACCCATGAGCAGTTCTTC. This codes for CASSGAGERETPTHEQFF.

V and J are TRBV5-1 and TRBJ2-3; 8 bases line up with TRBD2. The CDR3 is 18 amino acids. Germline CDR1 and CDR2: SGHRS and YFSETQ. V lost 0 bases and J lost 1; bases outside the gene matches: 10. Here the CDR3 DNA reads TGCGCCAGCAGCTTGGCACCTGGACTAGCCCGGGGCACAGATACGCAGTATTTT. Protein sequence: CASSLAPGLARGTDTQYF. Full variable domain (rest looked up from reference TRBV5-1 and TRBJ2-3): KAGVTQTPRYLIKTRGQQVTLSCSPISGHRSVSWYQQTPGQGLQFLFEYFSETQRNKGNFPGRFSGRQFSNSRSEMNVSTLELGDSALYLCASSLAPGLARGTDTQYFGPGTRLTVL.

The chain joins TRBV29-1 to TRBJ1-1; the D gene is possibly TRBD1 (6 bases). Trimming left V 0 bases short and J 5 bases short, with 16 bases between. The CDR3 consists of 15 residues. Germline values: CDR1 SQVTM, CDR2 ANQGSEA. CDR3 in amino acids: CSVEDLGTGTTEAFF. CDR3 DNA sequence: TGCAGCGTTGAAGATCTAGGTACAGGGACGACTGAAGCTTTCTTT.

The V gene is TRBV4-2, the J gene TRBJ2-3, with D tentatively TRBD2 (6 bases). CDR1 and CDR2 from the germline V gene are LGHNA and YNFKEQ. Trimming took 0 bases from V and 6 from J, leaving 19 bases between them. The CDR3 length is 17 residues. The CDR3 sequence: CASSQEDERAPGDTQYF. CDR3 bases: TGTGCCAGCAGCCAAGAGGACGAGCGGGCGCCTGGCGATACGCAGTATTTT.

The CDR3 sequence is CASSSPRETSGSSDEQFF. CDR3 coding DNA: TGTGCCAGCAGCTCACCCCGGGAGACTAGCGGGAGTTCCGATGAGCAGTTCTTC. The chain has TRBV7-9 and TRBJ2-1; 12 nucleotides align to TRBD2. The length of the CDR3 is 18 residues. Germline lookup yields CDR1 SEHNR and CDR2 FQNEAQ (reference sequence). Trimming at V came to 4 bases and at J to 8 bases, leaving 15 bases not matched to a gene.

This chain uses TRBV2 with TRBJ1-2; D ambiguous. Trimming left V 2 bases short and J 8 bases short, with 18 bases between. The CDR3 has 15 residues. CDR1 and CDR2 from the germline V gene are SNHLY and FYNNEI. The CDR3, as DNA: TGTGCCAGCAGTGAATCAGGTTTACGGGCGCGGGGCTACACCTTC. Translation: CASSESGLRARGYTF.

On this clone: Other DNA sequences in this sample translate to the same CDR3. The chain's CDR3 is CASSLKRERPDTQYF. CDR3 bases: TGTGCCAGCAGCTTGAAGCGGGAGAGGCCAGATACGCAGTATTTT. The chain couples TRBV5-4 to TRBJ2-3; 8 bases line up with TRBD2. Germline V gene lookup returns CDR1 SGHNT and CDR2 YYREEE (reference sequence). J gave up 4 bases and V 1 base, and 5 bases lay outside the gene matches. The CDR3 length is 15 residues.

The chain joins TRBV7-6 to TRBJ1-3; D gene uncertain. This CDR3 region has 12 residues. The V end lost 5 bases, the J end lost 6 bases, and 8 bases lay between the germline ends. Germline loops: CDR1 SGHVS, CDR2 FNYEAQ. CDR3 in DNA: TGTGCCAGCAGCCCTGGACCAAACACCATATATTTT. Translation: CASSPGPNTIYF.

The chain uses TRBV28 and TRBJ2-5; the D gene is possibly TRBD1 (7 bases). V dropped 6 bases and J dropped 2 bases, with 16 bases sitting between them. CDR1 is MDHEN, CDR2 SYDVKM, per germline. The CDR3 loop spans 15 amino acids. The CDR3 DNA is TGTGCCAGCAGCAAAATGCGGGACAGACAAGAGACCCAGTACTTC. Translation gives CASSKMRDRQETQYF.

The chain joins TRBV9 to TRBJ2-7, with D unclear. V shed 0 bases and J shed 2 bases, with 9 bases lying between them. CDR3 size: 14 residues. Germline-derived CDR1 and CDR2 are SGDLS and YYNGEE. The CDR3 nucleotides read TGTGCCAGCAGCGTAGGTTGGCCTACCTACGAGCAGTACTTC. This encodes CASSVGWPTYEQYF.

Remarks on this clone: The sample contains more than one DNA sequence encoding this CDR3. CDR3 amino acids: CASSLAQGRRYEQYF. The CDR3 coding sequence is TGTGCCAGCAGCTTAGCGCAGGGTCGACGGTACGAGCAGTACTTC. This chain joins TRBV7-9 and TRBJ2-7; D possibly corresponds to TRBD1 (5 bases). Germline-derived CDR1 and CDR2 are SEHNR and FQNEAQ (reference sequence). The CDR3 covers 15 residues. With 0 bases removed from V and 4 bases from J, the gap between germline ends came to 13 bases.

The chain combines TRBV28 with TRBJ1-2, with 11 bases matching TRBD1. The CDR3 has 13 amino acids. V gave up 10 bases and J gave up 4 bases; unmatched junction bases: 5. Germline V gene sequence: CDR1 MDHEN, CDR2 SYDVKM. In DNA, the CDR3 is TGTGCCATAGGGACAGGGGGAGTCTATGGCTACACCTTC. This encodes CAIGTGGVYGYTF.

V gene TRBV2 combines with J gene TRBJ2-1, with 7 bases identical to TRBD2. The germline gives CDR1 SNHLY, CDR2 FYNNEI. The V and J ends lost 0 bases and 4 bases, in that order; junction bases with no gene match: 9. There are 17 residues in the CDR3. CDR3: CASSEALRTRRYNEQFF. The CDR3 nucleotides read TGTGCCAGCAGTGAAGCGCTTAGGACTAGGCGGTACAATGAGCAGTTCTTC.

This clone was seen only a few times. J is TRBJ2-7 and V is TRBV6-1; 9 bases are shared with TRBD2. The length of the CDR3 is 14 residues. J was trimmed by 6 bases and V by 2 bases; bases with no gene match: 5. Germline loops: CDR1 MNHNS, CDR2 SASEGT. DNA for the CDR3: TGTGCCAGCAGTGAACGGGGCGGGAGGGCCGAGCAGTACTTC. Protein sequence: CASSERGGRAEQYF.

This chain uses TRBV7-8 with TRBJ1-1; maybe TRBD1 (6 bases). CDR1 is SGHVS, CDR2 FQNEAQ, per germline. Trimming stripped 1 base from V and 0 bases from J, with 9 bases between. The length of the CDR3 is 15 residues. CDR3 nucleotides: TGTGCCAGCAGCTTAGAAGGACAGTTGAACACTGAAGCTTTCTTT. Amino acids: CASSLEGQLNTEAFF.

This chain connects TRBV6-5 to TRBJ2-5; D is undetermined. V was clipped by 0 bases and J by 3 bases, with 8 bases between them. The CDR3 sequence is 14 residues long. The germline V gene has CDR1 MNHEY and CDR2 SVGAGI. The CDR3 coding sequence is TGTGCCAGCAGTTACTCGCAGGCAGAAGAGACCCAGTACTTC. Protein: CASSYSQAEETQYF.

This chain connects TRBV11-2 to TRBJ2-7, with D perhaps matching TRBD2 (7 bases). The CDR3 runs 15 residues. Per germline, CDR1 SGHAT and CDR2 FQNNGV. V gave up 3 bases and J gave up 0 bases, with 12 bases separating them. This chain's CDR3 is CASSFGGGLSYEQYF. CDR3 nucleotides: TGTGCCAGCAGCTTTGGCGGGGGCCTCTCCTACGAGCAGTACTTC.

This clone was seen once. The genes are TRBV27 and TRBJ2-7; D is unclear. Trimming cost V 7 bases and J 0 bases, with 13 bases left between them. CDR3 size: 14 residues. Germline lookup yields CDR1 MNHEY and CDR2 SMNVEV (reference sequence). CDR3 in DNA: TGTGCCAGCAAACCCCGAGGCAACTCCTACGAGCAGTACTTC. It yields the protein CASKPRGNSYEQYF.

The chain couples TRBV27 to TRBJ1-6, with D unresolved. There are 16 residues in the CDR3. V was shortened by 6 bases and J by 5 bases, with 17 bases between the two germline ends. Germline V lookup: CDR1 MNHEY, CDR2 SMNVEV (reference sequence). In DNA form, the CDR3 reads TGTGCCAGCAGACTTGCGGGGTTTCGTGATAATTCACCCCTCCACTTT. Amino acid sequence: CASRLAGFRDNSPLHF.